Shown below are 2 T cell receptor beta chains from a single sample sequenced in a study of shared clonotypes between healthy human individuals. Measured with immunoSEQ multiplex PCR; TCRdb has only the in-frame clones, and not every one. The sample shows over a million clones, about 77% of them seen only once. The sequenced sample was memory CD4+ T cells sorted from blood. Subset defined: CD45RA-negative fraction. The receptor set was obtained from a man aged 18 to 30 in good health.

The chain combines TRBV5-1 with TRBJ2-7; TRBD2 aligns across 10 bases. V shed 4 bases and J 4 bases; nucleotides not matched to a gene: 14. Germline V CDR1 and CDR2: SGHRS, YFSETQ. The CDR3 loop spans 17 amino acids. Here the CDR3 DNA reads TGCGCCAGCAGCGCCTCTAGCGGGAGAACTAAGATGTACGAGCAGTACTTC. This encodes CASSASSGRTKMYEQYF.

A few counts support this clone. The chain combines TRBV10-3 with TRBJ1-2, with unresolved D. The CDR3 extends over 13 amino acids. Between the trimmed V and J ends, which lost 2 bases and 4 bases, there was a span of 8 bases. Germline lookup yields CDR1 ENHRY and CDR2 SYGVKD. The CDR3, as DNA: TGTGCCATCAGTGAGCCGGCCTCCTATGGCTACACCTTC. Translating gives CAISEPASYGYTF.